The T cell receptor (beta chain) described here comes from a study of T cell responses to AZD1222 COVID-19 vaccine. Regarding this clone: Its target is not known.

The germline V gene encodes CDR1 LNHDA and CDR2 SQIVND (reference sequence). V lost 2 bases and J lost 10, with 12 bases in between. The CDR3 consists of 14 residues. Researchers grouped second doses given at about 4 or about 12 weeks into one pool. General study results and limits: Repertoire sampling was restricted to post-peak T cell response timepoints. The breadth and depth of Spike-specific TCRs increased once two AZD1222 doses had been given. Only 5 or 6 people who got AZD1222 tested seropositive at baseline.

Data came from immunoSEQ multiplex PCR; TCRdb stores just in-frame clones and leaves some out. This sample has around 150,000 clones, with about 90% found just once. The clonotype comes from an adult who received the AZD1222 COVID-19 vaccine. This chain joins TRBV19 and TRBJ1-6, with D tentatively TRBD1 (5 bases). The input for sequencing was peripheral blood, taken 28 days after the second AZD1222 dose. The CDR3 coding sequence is TGTGCCAGTAGTATAACCCCAGGGACCTCACCCCTCCACTTT. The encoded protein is CASSITPGTSPLHF.